The clone carrying this TCR beta chain was observed a few times. The data were taken from a study of blood T cells in healthy people across ages. PBMCs, at least 6 million per sample, were isolated. Trimming shortened V by 4 bases and J by 7 bases, and 20 bases separated the two germline ends. Germline CDR1 and CDR2: LGHDT and YNNKEL (reference sequence). The CDR3 loop spans 16 amino acids. Primed by a sample-barcoded 5' primer and a J-beta primer mix, a second PCR proceeded for about 7 to 12 cycles. TCRdb analysed the 5' RACE reads with MiXCR anew, one entry per CDR3 protein. The sample shows about 1,500,000 distinct CDR3 sequences, over 25% of them seen only once.

This chain uses TRBV3-1 with TRBJ2-1; D is perhaps TRBD2 (5 bases). Sequenced material: blood. This receptor was obtained from a woman aged 25 to 39 in good health. The CDR3 sequence: CASSLRGRRPGNEQFF. As DNA, the CDR3 is TGTGCCAGCAGCCTTAGAGGGCGGAGGCCCGGGAATGAGCAGTTCTTC.